Presented here are 18 T cell receptor beta chains from one specimen sequenced in a study of CD8 T cells in ankylosing spondylitis. Each CDR3 protein gets one entry after TCRdb re-called the 5' RACE reads with MiXCR. The sample lists 250,000 or so distinct CDR3 sequences, more than 15% occurring once. The specimen sequenced was blood, either unsorted or a sorted T cell fraction (not recorded which). The source of these receptors is a male donor with ankylosing spondylitis or in good health (not recorded which).

The genes are TRBV29-1 and TRBJ2-1, with D possibly being TRBD2 (7 bases). CDR1 and CDR2 (germline): SQVTM, ANQGSEA. V was trimmed by 1 base and J by 2 bases, leaving 21 bases between them. The CDR3 has 18 residues. In DNA, the CDR3 is TGCAGCGTTGAAGGAGGGGGGGGGAGCGTAAGAACCTACAATGAGCAGTTCTTC. Its protein product is CSVEGGGGSVRTYNEQFF.

This clonotype was detected a few times. An end of the junction differs from the germline gene, which may be a read error. This sequence joins TRBV7-6 and TRBJ2-2, with 9 bases that match TRBD2. The CDR3 loop spans 15 amino acids. From germline, CDR1 is SGHVS and CDR2 FNYEAQ. CDR3 in DNA: TGTGCCAGCAGCCTAGCGGGAAGGGGCACCGGGGAGCTGTTTTTT. Translating gives CASSLAGRGTGELFF.

The chain couples TRBV15 to TRBJ2-1; 12 bases are shared with TRBD2. This CDR3 region has 15 residues. Germline V gives CDR1 LNHNV, CDR2 YYDKDF (reference sequence). V was pared by 8 bases and J by 4 bases, with 6 bases of the junction left unmatched. The CDR3: CATGGTSGPYNEQFF. In DNA form, the CDR3 reads TGTGCCACCGGGGGGACTAGCGGGCCATACAATGAGCAGTTCTTC.

This clonotype was seen at least ten times. This rearrangement joins TRBV7-9 to TRBJ2-3, with a tentative D call TRBD1 (6 bases). From germline, CDR1 is SEHNR and CDR2 FQNEAQ (reference sequence). V was shortened by 5 bases and J by 0 bases, with 12 bases between the two germline ends. The CDR3 consists of 15 residues. The CDR3 loop is CASSGNRESTDTQYF. The CDR3 bases are TGTGCCAGCAGCGGAAACAGGGAGAGCACAGATACGCAGTATTTT.

This clonotype came up many times. The chain uses TRBV12-3 or TRBV12-4 and TRBJ2-7; 8 bases agree with TRBD2. J was trimmed by 3 bases and V by 3 bases; bases with no gene match: 4. The CDR3 contains 14 residues. CDR3: CASSFAGLDYEQYF. DNA for the CDR3: TGTGCCAGCAGTTTTGCGGGACTAGACTACGAGCAGTACTTC.

This clonotype has just a few counts. The chain employs TRBV12-3 or TRBV12-4 and TRBJ2-2; TRBD2 aligns across 8 bases. V lost 5 bases and J lost 3; bases outside the gene matches: 11. There are 17 residues in the CDR3. Written as DNA, the CDR3 is TGTGCCAGCAGTCCCCAGCGGGGGAGATGGGACACCGGGGAGCTGTTTTTT. Translation gives CASSPQRGRWDTGELFF.

The chain carries TRBV24-1 and TRBJ2-2, with D possibly matching TRBD1 (5 bases). The CDR3 runs to 17 residues. The germline gives CDR1 KGHDR, CDR2 SFDVKD. The germline V and J ends were trimmed by 4 bases and 6 bases, with 20 bases remaining between them. The CDR3 loop is CATSDYDSTLSSGELFF. As DNA, the CDR3 is TGTGCCACCAGTGACTACGACAGTACGCTTAGCTCCGGGGAGCTGTTTTTT.

The chain recombines TRBV11-1 with TRBJ2-3; the match to TRBD2 covers 9 bases. The CDR3 runs 19 residues. After removal of 3 bases from V and 0 bases from J, the junction contained 13 bases not matched to a gene. Germline values: CDR1 SGHAT, CDR2 FQDESV (reference sequence). The CDR3 here is CASSFLPSSGRTSTDTQYF. The DNA of the CDR3 is TGTGCCAGCAGCTTTCTCCCTTCAAGCGGGAGGACTAGCACAGATACGCAGTATTTT.

The J gene is TRBJ2-5, the V gene TRBV4-3; possible D gene TRBD2, 5 bases. This CDR3 spans 15 amino acids. V lost 0 bases and J lost 5, with 13 bases in between. The germline CDR1 and CDR2 sequences are LGHNA and YSLEER. CDR3 protein: CASSQDRLAGETQYF. CDR3 nucleotide sequence: TGCGCCAGCAGCCAAGATCGCCTAGCTGGGGAGACCCAGTACTTC.

In this sample, this clonotype turned up once. The chain employs TRBV5-1 and TRBJ2-6; TRBD1 agrees at 11 bases. V was clipped by 4 bases and J by 4 bases; unmatched bases: 4. CDR1 is SGHRS and CDR2 is YFSETQ in the germline V gene. This CDR3 is built from 16 residues. The DNA for the CDR3 is TGCGCCAGCAGCCCCGGACAGGGGGCCGGGGCCAACGTCCTGACTTTC. Its translation is CASSPGQGAGANVLTF. Full variable domain (missing parts from reference TRBV5-1 and TRBJ2-6): KAGVTQTPRYLIKTRGQQVTLSCSPISGHRSVSWYQQTPGQGLQFLFEYFSETQRNKGNFPGRFSGRQFSNSRSEMNVSTLELGDSALYLCASSPGQGAGANVLTFGAGSRLTVL.

This clonotype was detected many times. V gene TRBV13 combines with J gene TRBJ2-7; D possibly matches TRBD1 or TRBD2 (5 bases each). Germline assignment: CDR1 PRHDT and CDR2 FYEKMQ (reference sequence). V dropped 4 bases and J dropped 5 bases, with 12 bases sitting between them. This CDR3 comprises 13 residues. The CDR3 protein is CASSSRDHNEQYF. In DNA, the CDR3 is TGTGCCAGCAGCTCCCGGGACCACAACGAGCAGTACTTC.

This clonotype came up a few times. V gene TRBV12-3 or TRBV12-4 combines with J gene TRBJ2-7, with 12 nucleotides matching TRBD2. There are 14 residues in the CDR3. The junction had 1 base not matched to a gene; V was cut back by 7 bases and J by 0 bases. The CDR3 region is CASKTSGSSYEQYF. Here the CDR3 DNA reads TGTGCCAGCAAGACTAGCGGGAGCTCCTACGAGCAGTACTTC.

V gene TRBV5-1 combines with J gene TRBJ2-1, with D possibly being TRBD2 (5 bases). Germline V gene lookup returns CDR1 SGHRS and CDR2 YFSETQ. The V and J ends lost 6 bases and 3 bases respectively, with 19 bases between them. The CDR3 is 16 amino acids. Written as DNA, the CDR3 is TGCGCCAGCAACGGGGTTTTCATGGGAAACTACAATGAGCAGTTCTTC. Translation: CASNGVFMGNYNEQFF.

J is TRBJ1-5 and V is TRBV12-3 or TRBV12-4; D is unclear. CDR3 length equals 9 residues. Trimming stripped 9 bases from V and 9 bases from J, with 6 bases between. The CDR3 loop is CAREWPQHF. DNA for the CDR3: TGTGCCAGGGAGTGGCCCCAGCATTTT.

The V call is TRBV11-2, the J call TRBJ2-3; 7 nucleotides line up with TRBD2. The CDR3 contains 15 residues. J lost 1 base, V lost 5 bases, and 6 bases had no gene match. Germline V gene data show CDR1 as SGHAT and CDR2 as FQNNGV. The CDR3 loop reads CASSAREVGTDTQYF. The DNA for the CDR3 is TGTGCCAGCAGCGCACGGGAGGTAGGCACAGATACGCAGTATTTT.

The chain links TRBV7-3 to TRBJ2-2, with no clear D. Germline values: CDR1 SGHTA, CDR2 FQGTGA. V shed 6 bases and J shed 0 bases, with 8 bases lying between them. The CDR3 is made up of 14 amino acids. The CDR3 here is CASSDDPNTGELFF. CDR3 nucleotides: TGTGCCAGCAGTGACGATCCGAACACCGGGGAGCTGTTTTTT.

This clonotype was counted a few times. CDR3 coding DNA: TGTGCCAGCAGCTTGGACGCGCGGTACCCCTACGAGCAGTACTTC. Translating it yields CASSLDARYPYEQYF. J is TRBJ2-7 and V is TRBV5-5; D is uncertain. This CDR3 comprises 15 residues. CDR1 and CDR2 from the germline V gene are SGHKS and YYEKEE (reference sequence). Trimming took 0 bases from V and 2 from J, leaving 12 bases between them.

There are a few counts of this clonotype. V usage is TRBV4-1 and J usage is TRBJ1-1; 9 nucleotides match TRBD1. The J segment lost 9 bases and the V segment lost 5 bases, leaving 16 bases of the junction unmatched. CDR1 is MGHRA, CDR2 YSYEKL, per germline. The CDR3 is 16 residues long. The CDR3 is CASSSRDRVRGGKAFF. For the CDR3, the DNA is TGCGCCAGCAGCTCCCGGGACAGGGTACGTGGGGGGAAAGCTTTCTTT.